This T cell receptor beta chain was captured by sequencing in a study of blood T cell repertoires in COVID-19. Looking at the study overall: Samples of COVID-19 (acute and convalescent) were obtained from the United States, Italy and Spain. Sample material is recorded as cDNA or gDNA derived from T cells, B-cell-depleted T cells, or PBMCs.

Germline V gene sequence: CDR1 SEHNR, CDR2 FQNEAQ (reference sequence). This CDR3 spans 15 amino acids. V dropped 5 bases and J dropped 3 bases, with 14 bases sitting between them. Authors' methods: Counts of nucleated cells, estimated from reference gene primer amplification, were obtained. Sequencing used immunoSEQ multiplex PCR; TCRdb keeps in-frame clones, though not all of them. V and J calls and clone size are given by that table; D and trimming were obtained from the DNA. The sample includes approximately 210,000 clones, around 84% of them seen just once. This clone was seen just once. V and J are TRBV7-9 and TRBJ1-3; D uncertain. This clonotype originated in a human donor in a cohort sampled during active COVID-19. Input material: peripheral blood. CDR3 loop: CASSPPFRFGNTIYF. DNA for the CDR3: TGTGCCAGCAGCCCCCCGTTTAGATTTGGAAACACCATATATTTT.